Below, 23 T cell receptor beta chains from the same sample are listed, as sequenced in a study of shared clonotypes between healthy human individuals. The repertoire was sequenced with immunoSEQ multiplex PCR; TCRdb's copy has only in-frame clones and lacks some. The table includes around 500,000 clones, 65% to 80% detected once. Source material: PBMCs. These receptors were taken from a woman aged 40 to 49 in good health. Some clones in this sample may be carry-over from other donors' samples.

The chain combines TRBV28 with TRBJ2-4, with TRBD2 matching over 9 bases. The CDR3 sequence is 17 residues long. Germline loops: CDR1 MDHEN, CDR2 SYDVKM. V gave up 10 bases and J gave up 0 bases; unmatched junction bases: 13. Here the CDR3 DNA reads TGTGCCACCAGCAGTAGAGGCGGGAGGGAAGCCAAAAACATTCAGTACTTC. Amino acid sequence: CATSSRGGREAKNIQYF.

This sequence joins TRBV11-3 and TRBJ2-1; unclear D gene. Germline values: CDR1 SGHNT, CDR2 YENEEA. V lost 6 bases and J lost 8, with 14 bases in between. The CDR3 runs to 13 residues. CDR3 residues: CASRLNPEDEQFF. The CDR3 DNA reads as TGTGCCAGCAGATTAAACCCCGAGGATGAGCAGTTCTTC.

As for this clone: One base separates it from a far larger clone, so it is likely a read error. The identical CDR3 is also encoded by other nucleotide sequences in the sample. The J gene is TRBJ1-1, the V gene TRBV6-6, with unresolved D. The CDR3 spans 13 residues. CDR1 and CDR2 (germline): MNHNY, SVGAGI (reference sequence). The CDR3 DNA reads as TGTGCCAGCAGTCGAACAGAGAACACTGAAGCCTTCTTT. Translation gives CASSRTENTEAFF.

This rearrangement joins TRBV15 to TRBJ2-2; maybe TRBD2 (5 bases). Germline-derived CDR1 and CDR2 are LNHNV and YYDKDF (reference sequence). Trimming took 0 bases from V and 1 from J, leaving 12 bases between them. The CDR3 is 17 residues long. In DNA form, the CDR3 reads TGTGCCACCAGCAGAGATCTTAACGGGATGAACACCGGGGAGCTGTTTTTT. It codes for CATSRDLNGMNTGELFF.

The chain couples TRBV28 to TRBJ2-2; D not resolved. V was shortened by 9 bases and J by 5 bases, with 19 bases between the two germline ends. The germline V gene has CDR1 MDHEN and CDR2 SYDVKM. There are 15 residues in the CDR3. CDR3 sequence (DNA): TGTGCCAGTATAAGACGGGCCCCCAAAACCGGGGAGCTGTTTTTT. Translation gives CASIRRAPKTGELFF.

Points on this clone: This specimen includes other DNA sequences encoding the same CDR3. The chain is built from TRBV7-2 and TRBJ2-7; D is perhaps TRBD1 (6 bases). The ends were cut back, 0 bases at V and 4 bases at J, with 22 bases in the middle. CDR3 length equals 18 residues. Germline V gene data show CDR1 as SGHTA and CDR2 as FQGNSA. The CDR3 DNA reads as TGTGCCAGCAGCTTAGCGCAGGCAGGGCTGAGGGGGAAATACGAGCAGTACTTC. Translation: CASSLAQAGLRGKYEQYF. The whole variable domain, remainder taken from reference TRBV7-2 and TRBJ2-7, is GAGVSQSPSNKVTEKGKDVELRCDPISGHTALYWYRQSLGQGLEFLIYFQGNSAPDKSGLPSDRFSAERTGGSVSTLTIQRTQQEDSAVYLCASSLAQAGLRGKYEQYFGPGTRLTVT.

This chain uses TRBV5-1 with TRBJ2-2; D possibly corresponds to TRBD2 (5 bases). The V and J ends lost 4 bases and 5 bases respectively, with 18 bases between them. Germline V gene data show CDR1 as SGHRS and CDR2 as YFSETQ. The CDR3 sequence is 16 residues long. CDR3 sequence: CASSPTPASNTGELFF. CDR3 coding DNA: TGCGCCAGCAGCCCTACTCCGGCTAGCAATACCGGGGAGCTGTTTTTT.

The V call is TRBV6-6, the J call TRBJ2-2; perhaps TRBD2 as D (6 bases). This CDR3 contains 14 residues. The V end lost 2 bases, the J end lost 5 bases, and 9 bases lay between the germline ends. Germline V CDR1 and CDR2: MNHNY, SVGAGI (reference sequence). The DNA for the CDR3 is TGTGCCAGCAGTTACGGGGGGAGGACCGGGGAGCTGTTTTTT. Amino acids: CASSYGGRTGELFF.

The chain uses TRBV18 and TRBJ2-7; 8 bases are shared with TRBD2. The germline V gene has CDR1 KGHSH and CDR2 LQKENI. The CDR3 length is 19 residues. V shed 1 base, J shed 1 base, and the junction held 15 bases outside the gene matches. In DNA form, the CDR3 reads TGTGCCAGCTCACCACGGACAATTTTGGCGGGAGGAGTATCCTACGAGCAGTACTTC. Its protein product is CASSPRTILAGGVSYEQYF. The complete variable domain, with remaining parts taken from reference TRBV18 and TRBJ2-7, reads NAGVMQNPRHLVRRRGQEARLRCSPMKGHSHVYWYRQLPEEGLKFMVYLQKENIIDESGMPKERFSAEFPKEGPSILRIQQVVRGDSAAYFCASSPRTILAGGVSYEQYFGPGTRLTVT.

V gene TRBV7-9 combines with J gene TRBJ1-4; 9 bases are shared with TRBD1. Trimming cost V 6 bases and J 5 bases; bases outside gene matches: 10. The germline gives CDR1 SEHNR, CDR2 FQNEAQ (reference sequence). CDR3 size: 16 residues. The chain's CDR3 is CASSSGTGMRNEKLFF. The CDR3 nucleotides read TGTGCCAGCAGTTCCGGGACAGGGATGAGGAATGAAAAACTGTTTTTT.

V and J are TRBV19 and TRBJ2-7; 9 bases line up with TRBD2. The trim removed 3 bases at V and 2 bases at J, leaving 5 bases unmatched. CDR3 length: 15 amino acids. Germline lookup yields CDR1 LNHDA and CDR2 SQIVND (reference sequence). CDR3 DNA sequence: TGTGCCAGTAGTATGGAGTCTAGCGGGACCTACGAGCAGTACTTC. Amino acid sequence: CASSMESSGTYEQYF.

V is TRBV29-1 and J is TRBJ2-3; 8 nucleotides match TRBD1. This CDR3 contains 16 residues. After removal of 0 bases from V and 5 bases from J, the junction contained 10 bases not matched to a gene. CDR1 is SQVTM and CDR2 is ANQGSEA in the germline V gene. This CDR3 is CSVEDPKTGEIDTQYF. CDR3 DNA sequence: TGCAGCGTTGAAGATCCTAAGACAGGGGAAATAGATACGCAGTATTTT.

The CDR3 region is CASTWRGGSNNQPQHF. Here the CDR3 DNA reads TGCGCCAGCACATGGCGGGGGGGTAGTAACAATCAGCCCCAGCATTTT. The chain joins TRBV10-1 to TRBJ1-5; tentative D call: TRBD1 (5 bases). This CDR3 comprises 16 residues. Trimming removed 7 bases at V and 3 bases at J, with 19 bases between. Germline V gene sequence: CDR1 WNHNN, CDR2 SYGVQD (reference sequence).

A remark on this clone: The same CDR3 is also encoded by other DNA sequences in this sample. This chain uses TRBV20-1 with TRBJ2-3, with no clear D. Germline CDR1 and CDR2: DFQATT and SNEGSKA (reference sequence). The CDR3 is made up of 10 amino acids. V lost 3 bases, J lost 3 bases, and 1 base lay in between. CDR3 protein: CSASTDTQYF. DNA for the CDR3: TGCAGTGCTAGTACAGATACGCAGTATTTT.

A few counts support this clone. One end of the junction varies from germline; a read error may be responsible. The chain joins TRBV7-6 to TRBJ2-1, with 7 nucleotides matching TRBD2. The length of the CDR3 is 17 residues. Germline V gene lookup returns CDR1 SGHVS and CDR2 FNYEAQ. The CDR3 reads CASSSRTRGFSHNEQFF. The DNA for the CDR3 is TGTGCCAGCAGCTCCCGGACTAGAGGTTTCTCCCACAATGAGCAGTTCTTC.

The chain uses TRBV9 and TRBJ2-1, with 15 bases matching TRBD2. The CDR3 is made up of 15 amino acids. After removal of 0 bases from V and 10 bases from J, the junction contained 2 bases not matched to a gene. The germline V gene encodes CDR1 SGDLS and CDR2 YYNGEE. CDR3 nucleotides: TGTGCCAGCAGCGTAGAGGGACTAGCGGGAGGCGAGCAGTTCTTC. Protein product: CASSVEGLAGGEQFF. The variable domain in full, completed from reference TRBV9 and TRBJ2-1, reads DSGVTQTPKHLITATGQRVTLRCSPRSGDLSVYWYQQSLDQGLQFLIQYYNGEERAKGNILERFSAQQFPDLHSELNLSSLELGDSALYFCASSVEGLAGGEQFFGPGTRLTVL.

This clone occurred a few times. Here the CDR3 DNA reads TGTGCCAGCAGTTCCTCGCTTCAGGGGGCGAACACTGAAGCTTTCTTT. Translated: CASSSSLQGANTEAFF. The V call is TRBV28, the J call TRBJ1-1, with 8 bases fitting TRBD1. The V gene end was trimmed by 4 bases and the J gene end by 1 base; junction bases not matched to a gene: 8. Looked up from germline, CDR1 is MDHEN and CDR2 is SYDVKM. The CDR3 loop spans 16 amino acids.

The chain joins TRBV5-1 to TRBJ1-1; tentative D call: TRBD1 (5 bases). This CDR3 comprises 14 residues. The germline CDR1 and CDR2 sequences are SGHRS and YFSETQ. The V end was cut by 0 bases, the J end by 5 bases, with 11 bases between. The CDR3 protein is CASSLEGDGTEAFF. The CDR3 DNA reads TGCGCCAGCAGCTTGGAAGGGGATGGGACTGAAGCTTTCTTT.

V is TRBV7-7 and J is TRBJ2-5; no firm D call. Trimming stripped 1 base from V and 4 bases from J, with 7 bases between. Germline assignment: CDR1 SSHAT and CDR2 FNYEAQ (reference sequence). The CDR3 loop spans 13 amino acids. The CDR3: CASSLDVRETQYF. The CDR3 DNA sequence: TGTGCCAGCAGCTTAGATGTTCGAGAGACCCAGTACTTC. Drawing the rest from reference TRBV7-7 and TRBJ2-5, the complete variable domain is GAGVSQSPRYKVTKRGQDVTLRCDPISSHATLYWYQQALGQGPEFLTYFNYEAQPDKSGLPSDRFSAERPEGSISTLTIQRTEQRDSAMYRCASSLDVRETQYFGPGTRLLVL.

This chain uses TRBV11-3 with TRBJ2-1, with 8 bases identical to TRBD2. Germline CDR1 SGHNT, CDR2 YENEEA. Trimming at V came to 1 base and at J to 1 base, leaving 9 bases not matched to a gene. The CDR3 totals 18 residues. CDR3 nucleotide sequence: TGTGCCAGCAGCTTAGTTGCTTCACTAGCGGCTTCCTACAATGAGCAGTTCTTC. Translating it yields CASSLVASLAASYNEQFF.

In DNA, the CDR3 is TGTGCCAGTAGTATATCTGTGCCGACAACTGAAAAACTGTTTTTT. Amino acid sequence: CASSISVPTTEKLFF. The J gene is TRBJ1-4, the V gene TRBV19; D not resolved. This CDR3 has 15 residues. The germline gives CDR1 LNHDA, CDR2 SQIVND (reference sequence). Trimming pared 2 bases from V and 7 bases from J, leaving 14 bases between. Using reference TRBV19 and TRBJ1-4 for the parts outside the CDR3, the full variable domain is DGGITQSPKYLFRKEGQNVTLSCEQNLNHDAMYWYRQDPGQGLRLIYYSQIVNDFQKGDIAEGYSVSREKKESFPLTVTSAQKNPTAFYLCASSISVPTTEKLFFGSGTQLSVL.

V gene TRBV11-1 combines with J gene TRBJ2-1; perhaps D is TRBD1 or TRBD2 (6 bases each). V was shortened by 3 bases and J by 4 bases, with 13 bases between the two germline ends. CDR1 is SGHAT and CDR2 is FQDESV in the germline V gene (reference sequence). The length of the CDR3 is 15 residues. CDR3 bases: TGTGCCAGCAGCTTTCAGGGGAGGCCATACAATGAGCAGTTCTTC. It translates to CASSFQGRPYNEQFF.

V is TRBV6-6 and J is TRBJ1-1; D uncertain. Germline loops: CDR1 MNHNY, CDR2 SVGAGI (reference sequence). Trimming stripped 5 bases from V and 1 base from J, with 8 bases between. CDR3 length: 13 residues. In DNA form, the CDR3 reads TGTGCCAGCAGTCCACCCTCGAACACTGAAGCTTTCTTT. Translation gives CASSPPSNTEAFF.